A selection of T cell receptor beta chains follows, all from one sample in a study of CD8+ T cells in alopecia areata. Profiling relied on immunoSEQ multiplex PCR, and the TCRdb table lists in-frame clones only, not all of them. The profile shows about 11,000 clones, over 55% of them singletons. The sample was skin. These receptor sequences come from a human donor with alopecia areata. CDR3s include the opening cysteine and the closing phenylalanine or tryptophan. The D gene is left open where the match is weak. Clone size appears in some rows only: once, few, many, or a class for an expanded clone.

J gene,V gene,D gene,clone size,CDR3 DNA,CDR3 protein
TRBJ2-7,TRBV5-1,TRBD2,NA,TGCGCCAGCAGCTTGGTAGCGGGGGATTACGAGCAGTACTTC,CASSLVAGDYEQYF
TRBJ1-1,TRBV7-2,NA,NA,TGTGCCAGCAGCTTAGGAATGAACACTGAAGCTTTCTTT,CASSLGMNTEAFF
TRBJ2-3,TRBV4-2,TRBD2,few,TGTGCCAGCAGCCTAGTTTATGGCGGGAGGGACACAGATACGCAGTATTTT,CASSLVYGGRDTDTQYF
TRBJ2-7,TRBV11-2,NA,NA,TGTGCCAGCAGCTTGGTTGTGTGGGACTCTGAGCAGTACTTC,CASSLVVWDSEQYF
TRBJ1-2,TRBV6-5,TRBD1,NA,TGTGCCAGCAGCACAGGGGGCTATGGCTACACCTTC,CASSTGGYGYTF
TRBJ2-1,TRBV7-9,TRBD2,NA,TGTGCCAGCAGCCCCGGTAGGCTAGCGGGTTACAATGAGCAGTTCTTC,CASSPGRLAGYNEQFF
TRBJ2-5,TRBV7-9,TRBD2,NA,TGTGCCAGCAGCAGGACTAGCTACCAAGAGACCCAGTACTTC,CASSRTSYQETQYF
TRBJ2-3,TRBV7-2,TRBD1,few,TGTGCCAGCAGCCGGGACAGGGGCACAGATACGCAGTATTTT,CASSRDRGTDTQYF
TRBJ2-1,TRBV28,TRBD2,few,TGTGCCAGCATCGGGACTAGCGGGAGCCCATCATACAATGAGCAGTTCTTC,CASIGTSGSPSYNEQFF
TRBJ2-7,TRBV2,NA,few,TGTGCCAGCAGTGATCGGACGCAGAAACACGAGCAGTACTTC,CASSDRTQKHEQYF
TRBJ1-4,TRBV5-3,NA,NA,TGTGCCAGCAGCTTGGATTTAGGGGGTGAAAAACTGTTTTTT,CASSLDLGGEKLFF
TRBJ2-1,TRBV6-5,NA,few,TGTGCCAGCAGTTTAGGGGGAGGGAGCTACAATGAGCAGTTCTTC,CASSLGGGSYNEQFF
TRBJ2-7,TRBV2,NA,NA,TGTGCCAGCAGGCACCCTGCGGGGGCCACCTACGAGCAGTACTTC,CASRHPAGATYEQYF
TRBJ1-1,TRBV6-5,TRBD1,once,TGTGCCAGCAGGCGACAGGGGCAATGGAACACTGAAGCTTTCTTT,CASRRQGQWNTEAFF
TRBJ2-4,TRBV19,NA,few,TGTGCCAGTAGTTCGCCAGGAGCTCTAGCCAAAAACATTCAGTACTTC,CASSSPGALAKNIQYF
TRBJ1-4,TRBV6-5,TRBD1,NA,TGTGCCAGCAGAAACAGGGGAAAGGGCGAAAAACTGTTTTTT,CASRNRGKGEKLFF
TRBJ1-2,TRBV6-5,TRBD1,NA,TGTGCCAGCAGGGGAAGGGGACAGGGGTATGGCTACACCTTC,CASRGRGQGYGYTF
TRBJ2-3,TRBV2,NA,NA,TGTGCCAGCAAGGACGCAGATACGCAGTATTTT,CASKDADTQYF
TRBJ2-3,TRBV6-6,TRBD2,NA,TGTGCCAGCAGTGCTAGCGGGAGGGCCGGAGATACGCAGTATTTT,CASSASGRAGDTQYF
TRBJ2-5,TRBV30,NA,NA,TGTGCCTGGAGTGTTCAGGAAGCGCGGGGACCCCGAGAGACCCAGTACTTC,CAWSVQEARGPRETQYF
TRBJ1-1,TRBV5-1,NA,NA,TGCGCCAGCAGCTTCGCTTTTCCAGGGGCTGAAGCTTTCTTT,CASSFAFPGAEAFF
TRBJ1-1,TRBV10-1,NA,NA,TGCGCCAGCAGTTTGTGGAGGCAATCGACTGAAGCTTTCTTT,CASSLWRQSTEAFF
TRBJ1-1,TRBV7-2,TRBD1,NA,TGTGCCAGCAGCTTTTCCGGGACAGGGAGCCCTGAAGCTTTCTTT,CASSFSGTGSPEAFF
TRBJ1-5,TRBV30,NA,once,TGTGCCTGGAGTTCCTCCTGGCGGGGGCTAGATCAGCCCCAGCATTTT,CAWSSSWRGLDQPQHF
TRBJ2-3,TRBV27,TRBD2,NA,TGTGCCAGCAGTTTCCAAGCGGGGGGCACAGATACGCAGTATTTT,CASSFQAGGTDTQYF
TRBJ2-5,TRBV7-2,TRBD1,NA,TGTGCCAGCAGCCTCTACTCGGGACAGGGAGAGACCCAGTACTTC,CASSLYSGQGETQYF
TRBJ2-7,TRBV6-1,TRBD1,NA,TGTGCCAGCGGGCCCGGACAGGGCCAGGTGAACGAGCAGTACTTC,CASGPGQGQVNEQYF
TRBJ2-7,TRBV7-2,NA,NA,TGTGCCAGCAGGTCGGGACTCTTTCTCGACGAGCAGTACTTC,CASRSGLFLDEQYF
TRBJ1-2,TRBV30,NA,NA,TGTGCCTGGAGTGTCTCGGGGGCGGTAAGGGGTTATGGCTACACCTTC,CAWSVSGAVRGYGYTF